This is a list of T cell receptor beta chains from one sample in a study of vaccination effects on CD4 cells after COVID-19. The repertoire was sequenced with immunoSEQ multiplex PCR; TCRdb's copy has only in-frame clones and lacks some. Of 20,000 to 30,000 clones in the sample, around 63% were seen once. Antigens of these TCRs are unknown. The material sequenced was CD4+ T cells from PBMCs cultured with SARS-CoV-2 spike peptides, taken after COVID-19 vaccination. The receptors were sampled from a human donor who received a COVID-19 vaccine. Both conserved end residues are part of each CDR3. A D gene is named only where the DNA matches it firmly. Part of the rows lack a size; the others show once, few, many or a class for expanded clones.

v_gene	d_gene	j_gene	abundance	CDR3nt	CDR3aa
TRBV19	-	TRBJ2-7	-	TGTGCCAGTAGTATTTCGGGCGTCTACGAGCAGTACTTC	CASSISGVYEQYF
TRBV25-1	-	TRBJ2-3	-	TGTGCCAGCAGCCAATTCGGAAACACAGATACGCAGTATTTT	CASSQFGNTDTQYF
TRBV19	TRBD1	TRBJ1-2	-	TGTGCCAGTACCCGGGACAGGGGGGAATATGGCTACACCTTC	CASTRDRGEYGYTF
TRBV4-2	TRBD2	TRBJ2-5	-	TGTGCCAGCAGCCAAGACCGGCCGCCTAGCGGCCAAGAGACCCAGTACTTC	CASSQDRPPSGQETQYF
TRBV5-1	-	TRBJ2-1	-	TGCGCCAGCAGCTCCTTAGAGCCAGCGGGTGAGCAGTTCTTC	CASSSLEPAGEQFF
TRBV7-9	TRBD1	TRBJ1-6	few	TGTGCCAGCAGCTCAGGGGGCACGGAGTCGCCACCCCTCCACTTT	CASSSGGTESPPLHF
TRBV5-4	-	TRBJ2-3	few	TGTGCCAGCAGCTTGGGGTCAACGCCCGGCGATACGCAGTATTTT	CASSLGSTPGDTQYF
TRBV9	-	TRBJ2-1	-	TGTGCCAGCAGCGTAGCACTAGCCGGGAATGAGCAGTTCTTC	CASSVALAGNEQFF
TRBV6-4	-	TRBJ2-1	-	TGTGCCAGCAGTGAGGGAAGCTCCTACAATGAGCAGTTCTTC	CASSEGSSYNEQFF
TRBV27	-	TRBJ1-2	-	TGTGCCAGCAGTTCGGGGGGCCAGAACTATGGCTACACCTTC	CASSSGGQNYGYTF
TRBV13	TRBD1	TRBJ1-2	-	TGTGCCGGTTCACCCAGTATCGACAGGGGTTATGGCTACACCTTC	CAGSPSIDRGYGYTF
TRBV4-1	-	TRBJ1-3	few	TGCGCCAGCAGAGGAGCCTCCTGGCTAGCCCTCCCCGGGGCTGGAAACACCATATATTTT	CASRGASWLALPGAGNTIYF
TRBV19	-	TRBJ2-6	-	TGTGCCAGTAGTATAGGAGGGACTGGGGCCAACGTCCTGACTTTC	CASSIGGTGANVLTF
TRBV30	-	TRBJ1-1	few	TGTGCCTGGAGGCGGACAGCTAACACTGAAGCTTTCTTT	CAWRRTANTEAFF
TRBV5-6	-	TRBJ2-1	once	TGTGCCAGCAGCTTGGACAGGGTCAATGAGCAGTTCTTC	CASSLDRVNEQFF
TRBV6-5	TRBD1	TRBJ2-1	-	TGTGCCAGCAGAGTCGGGACAGGGCGTTTCAATGAGCAGTTCTTC	CASRVGTGRFNEQFF
TRBV19	-	TRBJ2-7	few	TGTGCCAGTAGTATCGGAAGAGAGGCTATCTACGAGCAGTACTTC	CASSIGREAIYEQYF
TRBV6-5	TRBD1	TRBJ1-2	-	TGTGCCAGCAGTTATACAGGGGCGCCCTATGGCTACACCTTC	CASSYTGAPYGYTF
TRBV11-2	-	TRBJ1-1	-	TGTGCCAGCAGCTTAGATTTTCGGATGAACACTGAAGCTTTCTTT	CASSLDFRMNTEAFF
TRBV6-1	-	TRBJ1-4	-	TGTGCCAGCAGTGAATTCTCGGGATCCCAGGAAAAACTGTTTTTT	CASSEFSGSQEKLFF